The 18 T cell receptor beta chains in this list originate from one sample, sequenced in a study of cytomegalovirus exposure and HLA in healthy donors. The PCR made use of 60 Vbeta and 13 Jbeta primers. Measured with immunoSEQ multiplex PCR; TCRdb has only the in-frame clones, and not every one. This table has about 69,000 clones, about 74% appearing once. Material: PBMCs. The receptors shown here come from a woman aged 25-40 years in good health and CMV-seropositive.

This clone was detected once. The rearrangement links TRBV6-5 to TRBJ2-5; 7 positions match TRBD1. The CDR3 extends over 15 amino acids. Per germline, CDR1 MNHEY and CDR2 SVGAGI. V trimming: 7 bases; J trimming: 7 bases; junction bases outside the gene matches: 15. CDR3 in DNA: TGTGCCAGCAAGAGGGGGCGACCCCCAGGTGGGACCCAGTACTTC. The encoded protein is CASKRGRPPGGTQYF.

The CDR3: CASSKGTARDYEQYF. The CDR3 bases are TGTGCCAGCAGCAAAGGTACGGCTCGGGACTACGAGCAGTACTTC. The chain couples TRBV21-1 to TRBJ2-7; TRBD2 was called by the table and not checked on the DNA. TRBV21-1 is assigned pseudogene status. CDR3 length: 15 amino acids.

This clone was counted only a few times. This rearrangement joins TRBV2 to TRBJ1-1; D is unclear. The CDR3 loop spans 14 amino acids. The germline V gene has CDR1 SNHLY and CDR2 FYNNEI. The V gene lost 1 base and the J gene lost 3 bases, with 9 bases spanning the gap. CDR3: CASSEGQVDTEAFF. The DNA for the CDR3 is TGTGCCAGCAGTGAAGGCCAGGTGGACACTGAAGCTTTCTTT.

The chain links TRBV6-6 to TRBJ2-3, with TRBD2 matching over 9 bases. The CDR3 sequence is 14 residues long. Germline V gene data show CDR1 as MNHNY and CDR2 as SVGAGI (reference sequence). J lost 1 base, V lost 6 bases, and 2 bases had no gene match. The CDR3 DNA is TGTGCCAGCAGCCGACTAGCGGGCACAGATACGCAGTATTTT. Amino acids: CASSRLAGTDTQYF.

A few counts support this clone. The chain recombines TRBV7-9 with TRBJ1-2; D unresolved. V was pared by 2 bases and J by 2 bases, with 6 bases between. Germline V gene lookup returns CDR1 SEHNR and CDR2 FQNEAQ (reference sequence). The CDR3 consists of 13 residues. The CDR3 DNA sequence: TGTGCCAGCAGCTTAATCACAAACTATGGCTACACCTTC. This gives the protein CASSLITNYGYTF.

This sequence joins TRBV7-2 and TRBJ1-1; 10 positions agree with TRBD1. V shed 3 bases, J shed 4 bases, and the junction held 2 bases outside the gene matches. Germline assignment: CDR1 SGHTA and CDR2 FQGNSA. This CDR3 region has 14 residues. This CDR3 reads CASSLGQGFTEAFF. The CDR3 bases are TGTGCCAGCAGCTTGGGACAGGGGTTCACTGAAGCTTTCTTT.

This clone has a single count. The genes are TRBV28 and TRBJ1-2, with 7 bases lining up with TRBD1. CDR1 and CDR2 (germline): MDHEN, SYDVKM. CDR3 length equals 12 residues. V lost 7 bases to trimming and J lost 4 bases; unmatched junction nucleotides: 3. CDR3 region: CASNRDSYGYTF. The CDR3 coding sequence is TGTGCCAGCAACAGGGACAGCTATGGCTACACCTTC.

A few counts support this clone. The chain combines TRBV30 with TRBJ2-7; 10 nucleotides line up with TRBD2. CDR1 GTSNPN and CDR2 SVGIG come from the germline V gene (reference sequence). V shed 2 bases, J shed 2 bases, and the junction held 0 bases outside the gene matches. The CDR3 covers 13 residues. CDR3 in amino acids: CAWSSGRAYEQYF. CDR3 in DNA: TGTGCCTGGAGTAGCGGGAGGGCCTACGAGCAGTACTTC. Full variable domain (remainder filled in from reference TRBV30 and TRBJ2-7): SQTIHQWPATLVQPVGSPLSLECTVEGTSNPNLYWYRQAAGRGLQLLFYSVGIGQISSEVPQNLSASRPQDRQFILSSKKLLLSDSGFYLCAWSSGRAYEQYFGPGTRLTVT.

J is TRBJ2-7 and V is TRBV7-9; D is undetermined. CDR3 size: 13 residues. Germline loops: CDR1 SEHNR, CDR2 FQNEAQ (reference sequence). V was pared by 5 bases and J by 3 bases, with 11 bases between. The CDR3 bases are TGTGCCAGCAGCGCGGCTACTTACTACGAGCAGTACTTC. It translates to CASSAATYYEQYF.

This rearrangement joins TRBV5-4 to TRBJ2-5, with 7 bases identical to TRBD2. The V gene's germline CDR1 is SGHNT and CDR2 YYREEE (reference sequence). V dropped 4 bases and J dropped 3; count of bases not matched to a gene: 15. The CDR3 consists of 17 residues. CDR3 protein: CASSPHPVEAGEETQYF. CDR3 DNA sequence: TGTGCCAGCAGCCCTCACCCGGTGGAGGCGGGAGAAGAGACCCAGTACTTC.

The V call is TRBV7-9, the J call TRBJ2-3; 9 bases align to TRBD2. Looked up from germline, CDR1 is SEHNR and CDR2 is FQNEAQ (reference sequence). The CDR3 contains 15 residues. The V gene end was trimmed by 4 bases and the J gene end by 5 bases; junction bases not matched to a gene: 7. CDR3 loop: CASSSLAGAIDTQYF. The CDR3 nucleotides read TGTGCCAGCAGCTCATTAGCGGGAGCCATAGATACGCAGTATTTT.

This rearrangement joins TRBV5-1 to TRBJ2-3; possible D gene TRBD1, 5 bases. V was cut by 5 bases and J by 5 bases, with 9 bases left in between. The CDR3 is made up of 12 amino acids. Germline V gene data show CDR1 as SGHRS and CDR2 as YFSETQ. CDR3 in DNA: TGCGCCAGCAGATCTACAGGAGATACGCAGTATTTT. Its translation is CASRSTGDTQYF.

DNA of the CDR3: TGTGCCAGCAGCTTAACTAGCGGGGGGGATACGCAGTATTTT. Translated: CASSLTSGGDTQYF. The J gene is TRBJ2-3, the V gene TRBV7-8, with 12 bases identical to TRBD2. J gave up 6 bases and V 2 bases, and 0 bases lay outside the gene matches. Germline assignment: CDR1 SGHVS and CDR2 FQNEAQ. The CDR3 has 14 amino acids. Based on the CDR3 plus reference TRBV7-8 and TRBJ2-3, the full variable domain is GAGVSQSPRYKVAKRGQDVALRCDPISGHVSLFWYQQALGQGPEFLTYFQNEAQLDKSGLPSDRFFAERPEGSVSTLKIQRTQQEDSAVYLCASSLTSGGDTQYFGPGTRLTVL.

The sample holds a few counts of this clone. This chain connects TRBV11-2 to TRBJ1-2; TRBD1 aligns across 7 bases. This CDR3 comprises 13 residues. The V segment lost 5 bases and the J segment 7 bases; nucleotides outside the gene matches: 7. In germline, CDR1 is SGHAT, CDR2 FQNNGV. The CDR3 DNA sequence: TGTGCCAGCAGCGCTACAGGGGTTGGTGGCTACACCTTC. Residues: CASSATGVGGYTF.

V usage is TRBV5-1 and J usage is TRBJ2-5; TRBD2 aligns across 10 bases. Germline values: CDR1 SGHRS, CDR2 YFSETQ. Trimming cost V 0 bases and J 2 bases; bases outside gene matches: 4. There are 16 residues in the CDR3. The CDR3 DNA sequence: TGCGCCAGCAGCTTGGATGGAGCGGGAGGGCAAGAGACCCAGTACTTC. It codes for CASSLDGAGGQETQYF. The whole variable domain, remainder taken from reference TRBV5-1 and TRBJ2-5, is KAGVTQTPRYLIKTRGQQVTLSCSPISGHRSVSWYQQTPGQGLQFLFEYFSETQRNKGNFPGRFSGRQFSNSRSEMNVSTLELGDSALYLCASSLDGAGGQETQYFGPGTRLLVL.

The chain links TRBV5-1 to TRBJ2-2; 8 nucleotides agree with TRBD2. CDR3 length: 15 amino acids. Per the germline V gene, CDR1 is SGHRS and CDR2 is YFSETQ. J lost 4 bases, V lost 5 bases, and 7 bases had no gene match. CDR3 bases: TGCGCCAGCAGTCCGGGAGGGGTCTCCACCGGGGAGCTGTTTTTT. Its translation: CASSPGGVSTGELFF.

The chain couples TRBV29-1 to TRBJ1-1, with D possibly being TRBD1 (6 bases). Germline-derived CDR1 and CDR2 are SQVTM and ANQGSEA. The length of the CDR3 is 19 residues. The V and J ends lost 4 bases and 0 bases respectively, with 27 bases between them. CDR3 residues: CSVAVKFSGTPNMNTEAFF. The CDR3 DNA is TGCAGCGTTGCGGTTAAATTTTCCGGGACACCGAACATGAACACTGAAGCTTTCTTT.

The rearrangement joins TRBV28 to TRBJ2-7; 8 positions agree with TRBD1. Germline V CDR1 and CDR2: MDHEN, SYDVKM. After removal of 6 bases from V and 3 bases from J, the junction contained 10 bases not matched to a gene. The CDR3 runs to 15 residues. CDR3 in DNA: TGTGCCAGCAGGCTACTCGGGACAGGCGACTACGAGCAGTACTTC. The encoded protein is CASRLLGTGDYEQYF.